This T cell receptor beta chain was retrieved from a study of blood T cell repertoires in COVID-19. V lost 1 base, J lost 9 bases, and 22 bases lay in between. CDR1 and CDR2 (germline): LNHDA, SQIVND (reference sequence). The CDR3 contains 17 residues. Clones were sequenced by immunoSEQ multiplex PCR, and TCRdb holds only the in-frame ones, with some missing. Among 250,000 to 300,000 clones listed, about nine tenths were seen once. The TCR sequence derives from a woman aged 45 to 65 who had recovered from COVID-19. The sequencing input was peripheral blood. The chain joins TRBV19 to TRBJ1-3, with D hard to call. In DNA, the CDR3 is TGTGCCAGTAGTATAGGATCAATTAAGGCGCGGAGAGGCACCATATATTTT. Protein: CASSIGSIKARRGTIYF.